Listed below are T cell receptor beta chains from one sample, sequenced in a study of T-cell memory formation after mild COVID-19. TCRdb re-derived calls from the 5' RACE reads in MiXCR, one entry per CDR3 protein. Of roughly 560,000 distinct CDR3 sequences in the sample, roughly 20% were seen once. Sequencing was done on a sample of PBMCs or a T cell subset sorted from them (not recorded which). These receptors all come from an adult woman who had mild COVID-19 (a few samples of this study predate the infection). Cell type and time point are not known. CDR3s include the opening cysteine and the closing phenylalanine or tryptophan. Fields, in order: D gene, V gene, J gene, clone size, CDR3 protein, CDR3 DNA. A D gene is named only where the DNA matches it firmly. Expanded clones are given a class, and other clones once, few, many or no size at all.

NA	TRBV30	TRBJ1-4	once	CAWRDAAGAYEKLFF	TGTGCCTGGAGGGATGCCGCCGGGGCCTATGAAAAACTGTTTTTT
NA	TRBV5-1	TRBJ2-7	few	CASSPLRGTKSYEQYF	TGCGCCAGCAGCCCCCTCCGCGGGACAAAGTCCTACGAGCAGTACTTC
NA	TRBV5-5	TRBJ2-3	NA	CASSLTSFPGDTQYF	TGTGCCAGCAGCTTGACATCCTTTCCAGGAGATACGCAGTATTTT
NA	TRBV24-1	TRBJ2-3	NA	CATSSRWGADTQYF	TGTGCCACCAGTTCTCGATGGGGTGCAGATACGCAGTATTTT
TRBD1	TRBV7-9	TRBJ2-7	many	CASSLAAGGNYEQYF	TGTGCCAGCAGCTTAGCCGCAGGGGGCAATTACGAGCAGTACTTC
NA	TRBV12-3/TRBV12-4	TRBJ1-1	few	CASSFGGGGWSEAFF	TGTGCCAGCAGTTTTGGGGGAGGAGGTTGGTCTGAAGCTTTCTTT
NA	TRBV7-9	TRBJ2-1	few	CASSPRDEAPSRNEQFF	TGTGCCAGCAGCCCTCGCGATGAGGCCCCATCCCGCAATGAGCAGTTCTTC
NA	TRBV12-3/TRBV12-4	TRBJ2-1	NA	CASSHGIPAEQFF	TGTGCCAGCAGTCATGGGATACCTGCTGAGCAGTTCTTC
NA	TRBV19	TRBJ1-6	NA	CASSPGTERGFDSPLHF	TGTGCCAGTAGTCCCGGGACCGAAAGGGGTTTTGATTCACCCCTCCACTTT
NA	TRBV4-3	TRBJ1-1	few	CASSQDPQGGTEAFF	TGCGCCAGCAGCCAAGATCCGCAGGGAGGCACTGAAGCTTTCTTT
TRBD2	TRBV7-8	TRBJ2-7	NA	CASSPRGGGAFEQYF	TGTGCCAGCAGCCCACGGGGGGGCGGTGCGTTCGAGCAGTACTTC
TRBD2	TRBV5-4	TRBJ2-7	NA	CASSTTQLAGGPKEQYF	TGTGCCAGCAGCACGACTCAACTAGCGGGGGGGCCAAAGGAGCAGTACTTC
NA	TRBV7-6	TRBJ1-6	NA	CASSLAQGWSPLHF	TGTGCCAGCAGCTTAGCTCAGGGGTGGTCACCCCTCCACTTT
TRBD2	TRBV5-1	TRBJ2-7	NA	CASRLTSGGPAYEQYF	TGCGCCAGCAGACTGACTAGCGGGGGCCCTGCCTACGAGCAGTACTTC
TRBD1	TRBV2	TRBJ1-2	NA	CASSGYRGGYGYTF	TGTGCCAGCAGTGGGTACAGGGGAGGCTATGGCTACACCTTC
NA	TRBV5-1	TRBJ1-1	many	CASSLGTATEAFF	TGCGCCAGCAGCTTGGGGACAGCCACTGAAGCTTTCTTT
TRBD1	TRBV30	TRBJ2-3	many	CAWSPRDRGFTDTQYF	TGTGCCTGGAGTCCCCGGGACAGGGGGTTCACAGATACGCAGTATTTT
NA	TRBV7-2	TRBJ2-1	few	CASSLLTLYNEQFF	TGTGCCAGCAGCTTATTGACCTTATACAATGAGCAGTTCTTC
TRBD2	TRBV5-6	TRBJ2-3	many	CASSLDVASGFTDTQYF	TGTGCCAGCAGCTTGGATGTGGCTAGCGGTTTTACGGATACGCAGTATTTT
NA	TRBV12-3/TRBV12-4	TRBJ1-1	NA	CASSSIEGTEAFF	TGTGCCAGCAGTTCAATAGAGGGAACTGAAGCTTTCTTT
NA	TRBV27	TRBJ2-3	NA	CASTQGYTQYF	TGTGCCAGCACCCAGGGCTATACGCAGTATTTT
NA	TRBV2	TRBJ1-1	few	CASSELVRGFNTEAFF	TGTGCCAGCAGTGAATTGGTTCGGGGGTTTAACACTGAAGCTTTCTTT
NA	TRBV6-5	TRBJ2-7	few	CASSRLLAWGYEQYF	TGTGCCAGCAGCCGACTGCTAGCGTGGGGGTACGAGCAGTACTTC
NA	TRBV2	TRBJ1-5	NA	CASSLDSATSQHF	TGTGCCAGCAGTCTAGACAGTGCAACGTCCCAGCATTTT
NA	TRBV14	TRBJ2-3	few	CASSQGIRSDTQYF	TGTGCCAGCAGCCAAGGGATACGCTCAGATACGCAGTATTTT
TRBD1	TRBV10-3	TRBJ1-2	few	CAISRQGNYGYTF	TGTGCCATCAGTCGACAGGGGAACTATGGCTACACCTTC
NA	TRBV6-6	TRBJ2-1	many	CASSPRESNEQFF	TGTGCCAGCAGTCCCCGGGAATCCAATGAGCAGTTCTTC
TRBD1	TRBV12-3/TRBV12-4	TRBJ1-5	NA	CASRSTGGDQPQHF	TGTGCCAGCAGGTCGACAGGGGGTGATCAGCCCCAGCATTTT
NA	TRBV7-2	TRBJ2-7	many	CASSAAYEQYF	TGTGCCAGCAGCGCCGCCTACGAGCAGTACTTC
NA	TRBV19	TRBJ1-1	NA	CASIQPNTEAFF	TGTGCCAGTATACAGCCGAACACTGAAGCTTTCTTT
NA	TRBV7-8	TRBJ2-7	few	CASSSGGIPYEQYF	TGTGCCAGCAGCTCCGGGGGTATTCCCTACGAGCAGTACTTC
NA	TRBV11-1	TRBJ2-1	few	CASSHEGGFSYNEQFF	TGTGCCAGCAGCCATGAAGGAGGCTTCTCCTACAATGAGCAGTTCTTC
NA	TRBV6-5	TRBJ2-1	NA	CASSFTSNNEQFF	TGTGCCAGCAGTTTCACGAGCAACAATGAGCAGTTCTTC
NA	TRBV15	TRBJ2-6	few	CATSRDVAHSSSGANVLTF	TGTGCCACCAGCAGAGACGTCGCCCATTCATCCTCTGGGGCCAACGTCCTGACTTTC